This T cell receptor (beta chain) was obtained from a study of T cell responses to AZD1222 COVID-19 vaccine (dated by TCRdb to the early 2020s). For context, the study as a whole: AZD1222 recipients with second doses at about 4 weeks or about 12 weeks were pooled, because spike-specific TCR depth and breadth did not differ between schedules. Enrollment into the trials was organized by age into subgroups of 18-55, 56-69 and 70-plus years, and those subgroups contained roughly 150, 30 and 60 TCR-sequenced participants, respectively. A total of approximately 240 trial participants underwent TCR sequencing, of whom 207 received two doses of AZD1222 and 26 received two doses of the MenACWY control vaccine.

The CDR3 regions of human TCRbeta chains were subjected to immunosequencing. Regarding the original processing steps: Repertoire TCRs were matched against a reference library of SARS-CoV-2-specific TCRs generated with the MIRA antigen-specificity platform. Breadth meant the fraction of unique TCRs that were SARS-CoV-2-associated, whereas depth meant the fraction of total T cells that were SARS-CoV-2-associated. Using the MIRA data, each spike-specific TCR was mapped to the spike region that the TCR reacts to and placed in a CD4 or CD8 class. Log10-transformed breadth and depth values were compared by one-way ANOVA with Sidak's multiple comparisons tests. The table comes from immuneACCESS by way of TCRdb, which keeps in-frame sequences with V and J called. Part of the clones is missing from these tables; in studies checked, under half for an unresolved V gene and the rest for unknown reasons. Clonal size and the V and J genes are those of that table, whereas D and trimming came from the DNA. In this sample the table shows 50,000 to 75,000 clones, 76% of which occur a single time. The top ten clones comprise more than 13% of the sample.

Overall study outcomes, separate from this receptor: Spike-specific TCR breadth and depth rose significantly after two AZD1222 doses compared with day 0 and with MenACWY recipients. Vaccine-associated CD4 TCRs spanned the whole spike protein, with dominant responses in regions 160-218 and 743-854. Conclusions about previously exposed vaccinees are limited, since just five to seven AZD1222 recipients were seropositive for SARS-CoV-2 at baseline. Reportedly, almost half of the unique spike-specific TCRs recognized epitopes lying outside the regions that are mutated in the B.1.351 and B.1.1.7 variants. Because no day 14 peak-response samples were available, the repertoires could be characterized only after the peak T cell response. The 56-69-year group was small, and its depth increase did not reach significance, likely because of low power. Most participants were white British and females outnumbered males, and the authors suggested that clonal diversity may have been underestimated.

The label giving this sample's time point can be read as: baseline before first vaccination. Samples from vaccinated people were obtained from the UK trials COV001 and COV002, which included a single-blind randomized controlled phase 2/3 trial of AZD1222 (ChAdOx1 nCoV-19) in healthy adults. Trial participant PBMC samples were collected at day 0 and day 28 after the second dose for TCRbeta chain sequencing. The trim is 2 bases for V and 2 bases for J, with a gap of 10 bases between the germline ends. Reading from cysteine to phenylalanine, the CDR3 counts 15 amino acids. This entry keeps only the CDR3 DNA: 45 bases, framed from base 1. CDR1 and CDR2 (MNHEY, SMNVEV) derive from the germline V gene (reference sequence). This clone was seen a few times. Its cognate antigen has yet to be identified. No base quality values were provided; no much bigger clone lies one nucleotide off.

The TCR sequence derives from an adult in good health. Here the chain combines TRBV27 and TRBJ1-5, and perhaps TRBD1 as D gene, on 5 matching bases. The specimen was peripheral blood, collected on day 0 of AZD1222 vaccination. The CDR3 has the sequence CASSLGGGGNQPQHF. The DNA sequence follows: TGTGCCAGCAGTTTAGGGGGGGGAGGCAATCAGCCCCAGCATTTT.